This T cell receptor (beta chain) was captured by sequencing in a study of CD8 T cells in ankylosing spondylitis. Study-level results: As for the disease-linked clones, they showed a CD8+ phenotype and occurred at relatively low frequencies in peripheral blood. A motif of roughly eight highly homologous TCR beta variants was seen as apparently characteristic of ankylosing spondylitis blood. Disease-linked clones were reportedly significantly enriched in matched ankylosing spondylitis synovial fluid.

This clonotype has at least ten counts. What it binds is not known. Researchers built TCR beta libraries using quantitative 5'-RACE with molecular barcodes. TCRdb redid the calling of the 5' RACE reads with MiXCR, one entry per CDR3 protein. The table lists some 120,000 distinct CDR3 sequences, 6% to 8.5% of them singletons. The germline V gene has CDR1 SGHRS and CDR2 YFSETQ. With 5 bases clipped from V and 5 bases from J, the junction kept 11 bases outside the gene matches. This CDR3 is 16 amino acids long. Input material: blood, either unsorted or a sorted T cell fraction (not recorded which). This rearrangement joins TRBV5-1 to TRBJ1-1; 11 bases line up with TRBD1. This clonotype was obtained from a male donor with ankylosing spondylitis or in good health (not recorded which). For the CDR3, the DNA is TGCGCCAGCAGGTCTGGACAGGGGGCGCGGATGACTGAAGCTTTCTTT. Protein sequence: CASRSGQGARMTEAFF.